The clone carrying this T cell receptor beta chain has only one observation. Generated by immunoSEQ multiplex PCR, the TCRdb table keeps only in-frame clones and is missing some. There are around 1.4 million clones in the sample; less than 99% occur only once, and roughly 0.36% lies in the top ten. The sample belongs to a study of shared clonotypes between healthy human individuals. Trimming removed 4 bases from V and 3 bases from J; junction bases left unmatched: 4. CDR1 GTSNPN and CDR2 SVGIG come from the germline V gene (reference sequence). There are 14 residues in the CDR3. This TCR was recovered from a man aged 25 to 45 in good health. The genes are TRBV30 and TRBJ2-1; 9 bases are shared with TRBD2. The sample taken for sequencing was naive CD4+ T cells sorted from blood. Subset described: CD45RA+ positively selected. CDR3 sequence reads: CAWIGGRDYNEQFF. DNA of the CDR3: TGTGCCTGGATTGGCGGGAGGGACTACAATGAGCAGTTCTTC.